The source of this T cell receptor (beta chain) is a study of post-analysis software for immune sequencing data. Findings and caveats of the study: Four or five TRBV segments (TRBV5-6, TRBV5-1 and TRBV20-1 among them) occurred more frequently in patients than in controls.

Incorporated into the TCR beta cDNA libraries were unique molecular identifiers, which served to reduce PCR and sequencing biases. Out of 1 to 10 million T cells, about 510,000 cDNA molecules were generated. MiXCR was run by TCRdb on the PCR reads, yielding one entry per CDR3 protein. This table holds 550,000 to 700,000 distinct CDR3 sequences, about 44% found once. Concerning this clonotype itself: Its target is not known.

The CDR3 has 17 residues. V dropped 5 bases and J dropped 4; count of bases not matched to a gene: 14. CDR1 and CDR2 from the germline V gene are SEHNR and FQNEAQ (reference sequence). J is TRBJ2-1 and V is TRBV7-9; 7 bases agree with TRBD2. The source material was blood. This sequence originates from a girl aged 10 to 17 with multiple sclerosis. DNA for the CDR3: TGTGCCAGCAGCCCCCGCCTGGGCGGGAGAACGTACAATGAGCAGTTCTTC. Translating it yields CASSPRLGGRTYNEQFF.